This entry concerns a single T cell receptor beta chain. The data derive from a study of blood T cell repertoires in COVID-19. Study background: There were acute and convalescent COVID-19 samples, and they came from the United States, Italy and Spain.

Using immunoSEQ multiplex PCR, the repertoire was profiled, and TCRdb retains in-frame clones only, with some absent. The repertoire holds fewer than 350,000 clones, with roughly nine tenths as singletons. V dropped 4 bases and J dropped 3 bases, with 20 bases sitting between them. The CDR3 runs 17 residues. Looked up from germline, CDR1 is SGHDT and CDR2 is YYEEEE. This TCR came from a woman under 40 with COVID-19, enrolled during active disease. Sequenced material: peripheral blood. This chain joins TRBV5-6 and TRBJ1-5; maybe TRBD1 (6 bases). The CDR3 DNA reads as TGTGCCAGCAGCCCCGTGGGGGCAGGGTGGATCAATCAGCCCCAGCATTTT. Residues: CASSPVGAGWINQPQHF.